This TCR beta chain was captured by sequencing in a study of blood T cell repertoires in COVID-19. This clone was observed once. The CDR3 has 16 amino acids. J was trimmed by 7 bases and V by 2 bases; bases with no gene match: 6. The germline V gene encodes CDR1 MNHEY and CDR2 SMNVEV (reference sequence). The repertoire was sequenced with immunoSEQ multiplex PCR; TCRdb's copy has only in-frame clones and lacks some. The sample consists of over 100,000 clones, around 89% of them appearing once. The sequenced sample consisted of peripheral blood. The chain is built from TRBV27 and TRBJ2-1; TRBD2 agrees at 12 bases. This TCR was sampled from a man between 60 and 70 years old with COVID-19, enrolled during active disease. CDR3 residues: CASSLELAGGPNEQFF. The CDR3 bases are TGTGCCAGCAGTTTAGAACTAGCGGGGGGCCCTAATGAGCAGTTCTTC.